This T cell receptor beta chain was recorded in a study of blood T cells in healthy people across ages. This clonotype has only a few counts. A second about 6 to 11 cycle PCR used barcoded and J-beta primers. Paired-end reads containing CDR3 totaled no fewer than 2.5 million for each sample. TCRdb re-analysed the 5' RACE reads in MiXCR, keeping a single row per CDR3 protein. Among around 790,000 distinct CDR3 sequences listed, 40% to 50% were seen once. Material: blood. The receptor was derived from a man in his sixties in good health.

CDR3 nucleotides: TGTGCCAGCAGTTCCGGACAGCTAACGCTGGATGAGCAGTTCTTC. The encoded protein is CASSSGQLTLDEQFF. The chain carries TRBV27 and TRBJ2-1; D possibly corresponds to TRBD1 (6 bases). This CDR3 has 15 residues. CDR1 is MNHEY, CDR2 SMNVEV, per germline (reference sequence). The V gene lost 4 bases and the J gene lost 8 bases, with 18 bases spanning the gap.